The rows below give T cell receptor beta chains drawn from one sample of a study of metastatic and nonmetastatic thyroid tumors. TCRdb called clones again from the PCR reads with MiXCR. The repertoire includes more than 12,000 clones, around 4% of them detected once, and roughly 26% sits in the top ten. The source material was tumor tissue. These receptors were collected from a female donor with papillary thyroid cancer or a benign thyroid nodule (not recorded which). Some clones in this sample may be carry-over from other donors' samples. CDR3s include the opening cysteine and the closing phenylalanine or tryptophan. Fields, in order: clone size, D gene, V gene, J gene, CDR3 protein, CDR3 DNA. The D gene is left open where the match is weak. Some rows mark clone size as missing; the rest say once, few, many or name a class of expanded clone.

-,TRBD2,TRBV27,TRBJ2-7,CASSLRGGVYEQYF,TGTGCCAGCAGTTTACGCGGGGGGGTCTACGAGCAGTACTTC
few,TRBD1,TRBV12-3/TRBV12-4,TRBJ1-4,CASSKQGRVEKLFF,TGTGCCAGCAGTAAACAGGGGCGAGTTGAAAAACTGTTTTTT
few,-,TRBV30,TRBJ1-1,CAWRSGNTEAFF,TGTGCCTGGAGGTCAGGGAATACTGAAGCTTTCTTT
-,TRBD2,TRBV6-1,TRBJ2-7,CASSEEGGSSYEQYF,TGTGCCAGCAGTGAAGAGGGAGGGAGCTCCTACGAGCAGTACTTC
many,TRBD1,TRBV18,TRBJ1-1,CASSHTVPGQGMAEAFF,TGTGCCAGCTCACACACAGTCCCGGGACAGGGGATGGCTGAAGCTTTCTTT
-,TRBD2,TRBV20-1,TRBJ2-3,CSARDPQREGSTDRQYF,TGCAGTGCTAGAGATCCTCAGCGGGAGGGGAGCACAGATAGGCAGTATTTT
few,-,TRBV7-2,TRBJ1-5,CASSFRGDLSNQPQHF,TGTGCCAGCAGCTTTAGAGGGGACCTCAGCAATCAGCCCCAGCATTTT
-,TRBD1,TRBV12-3/TRBV12-4,TRBJ2-3,CASGGQGSDTQYF,TGTGCCAGTGGGGGACAGGGATCAGATACGCAGTATTTT
few,TRBD2,TRBV28,TRBJ2-7,CASRGGISSYEQYF,TGTGCCAGCAGGGGAGGGATTAGCTCCTACGAGCAGTACTTC
many,-,TRBV6-2/TRBV6-3,TRBJ2-7,CASSYPGSYEQYF,TGTGCCAGCAGTTACCCAGGCTCCTACGAGCAGTACTTC
few,-,TRBV10-3,TRBJ1-1,CAISGGQNTEAFF,TGTGCCATCAGTGGAGGACAAAACACTGAAGCTTTCTTT
-,TRBD1,TRBV9,TRBJ2-7,CASSPQGQGAYEQYF,TGTGCCAGCAGCCCCCAAGGACAGGGGGCCTACGAGCAGTACTTC
-,TRBD2,TRBV5-1,TRBJ2-1,CASSHPSGRANNEQFF,TGCGCCAGCAGCCACCCGAGCGGGAGGGCCAACAATGAGCAGTTCTTC
few,TRBD2,TRBV27,TRBJ2-7,CASSLSAGGPYEQYF,TGTGCCAGCAGTTTATCTGCGGGAGGCCCCTACGAGCAGTACTTC
many,TRBD2,TRBV3-1,TRBJ2-3,CASSPKWTSGRVIADTQYF,TGTGCCAGCAGCCCGAAATGGACTAGCGGGAGGGTAATTGCAGATACGCAGTATTTT
-,TRBD1,TRBV6-1,TRBJ1-1,CASRGLTGGAFF,TGTGCCAGCAGAGGGTTAACAGGGGGGGCTTTCTTT
-,-,TRBV30,TRBJ1-2,CAWKKAGGSGYTF,TGTGCCTGGAAAAAGGCGGGGGGTAGTGGCTACACCTTC
-,TRBD1,TRBV27,TRBJ2-7,CASSTGTGSYEQYF,TGTGCCAGCAGCACCGGGACAGGGTCCTACGAGCAGTACTTC
few,TRBD2,TRBV5-1,TRBJ2-5,CASSPSGNQETQYF,TGCGCCAGCAGCCCGAGCGGGAACCAAGAGACCCAGTACTTC
few,-,TRBV7-9,TRBJ2-2,CASSSRRTRQNTGELFF,TGTGCCAGCAGTTCGCGGAGAACTCGACAGAACACCGGGGAGCTGTTTTTT
-,-,TRBV12-3/TRBV12-4,TRBJ1-2,CASSPLDYVAYGYTF,TGTGCCAGCAGCCCCCTTGACTATGTGGCATATGGCTACACCTTC
-,TRBD1,TRBV18,TRBJ1-5,CASSPDGQGRVLPQHF,TGTGCCAGCTCACCAGATGGACAGGGCCGGGTGCTGCCCCAGCATTTT